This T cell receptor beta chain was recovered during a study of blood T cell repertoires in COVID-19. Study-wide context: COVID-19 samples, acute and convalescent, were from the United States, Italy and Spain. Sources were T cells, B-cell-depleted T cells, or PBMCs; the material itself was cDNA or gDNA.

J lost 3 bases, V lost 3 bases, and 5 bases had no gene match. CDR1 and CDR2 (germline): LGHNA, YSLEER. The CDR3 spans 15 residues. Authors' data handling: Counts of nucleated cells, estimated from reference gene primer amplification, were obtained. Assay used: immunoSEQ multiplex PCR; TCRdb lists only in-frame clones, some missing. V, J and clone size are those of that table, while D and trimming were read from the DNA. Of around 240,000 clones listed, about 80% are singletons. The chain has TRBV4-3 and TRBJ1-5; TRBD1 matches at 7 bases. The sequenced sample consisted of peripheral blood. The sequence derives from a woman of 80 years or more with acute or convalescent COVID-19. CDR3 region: CASSQGQHTNQPQHF. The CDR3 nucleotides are TGCGCCAGCAGCCAGGGACAGCATACCAATCAGCCCCAGCATTTT.